This T cell receptor (beta chain) was profiled in a study of shared clonotypes between healthy human individuals. Naive CD8 cells were CD45RO-negative, positively selected for CCR7, excluding terminally differentiated effector memory CD45RA+ cells. All participating donors were Caucasian adults from Nashville, Tennessee. The protocol was immunoSEQ multiplex PCR, while the TCRdb copy is restricted to in-frame clones and leaves out a portion. The data show roughly 2.1 million clones, with 93% seen just once and 1.5% to 2% held by the top ten. The CDR3 loop spans 16 amino acids. Germline V gene lookup returns CDR1 MDHEN and CDR2 SYDVKM. The ends were cut back, 3 bases at V and 4 bases at J, with 15 bases in the middle.

The sample consisted of naive CD8+ T cells from PBMCs. This clonotype originated in a man aged 18 to 30 in good health. Some clones in this sample may be carry-over from other donors' samples. V usage is TRBV28 and J usage is TRBJ1-4; D might be TRBD1 (5 bases). The CDR3 reads CASSFRAGRINEKLFF. The CDR3 DNA reads as TGTGCCAGCAGTTTTCGGGCGGGACGGATTAATGAAAAACTGTTTTTT.